What follows is one TCR beta chain and its context. Germline V lookup: CDR1 MDHEN, CDR2 SYDVKM. Trimming stripped 5 bases from V and 0 bases from J, with 11 bases between. The CDR3 length is 15 residues. Donors of Cohort 3 who recovered were those that had two negative PCRs, clearance, or symptom resolution. Per the original data handling: Cell counts per sample came from amplifying reference gene primers. The method was immunoSEQ multiplex PCR; TCRdb's version includes in-frame clones alone and lacks a portion of them. That table furnishes V, J and clone size, whereas the DNA furnished D and trimming. There are a few hundred thousand clones in the sample; about 89% occur only once, and roughly 3.7% lies in the top ten. The entry originates in a study of blood T cell repertoires in COVID-19. Study context: Whether acute or convalescent, the COVID-19 samples came from the United States, Italy and Spain. T cells, B-cell-depleted T cells, or PBMCs provided the cDNA or gDNA that served as material.

Input material: PBMCs or T cells enriched from blood (not recorded which). The receptor was derived from a woman younger than 45 who had recovered from COVID-19. The chain joins TRBV28 to TRBJ2-1, with no clear D. The CDR3 DNA reads TGTGCCAGCAGTCCCCCTTCCTACTCCTACAATGAGCAGTTCTTC. The encoded protein is CASSPPSYSYNEQFF.